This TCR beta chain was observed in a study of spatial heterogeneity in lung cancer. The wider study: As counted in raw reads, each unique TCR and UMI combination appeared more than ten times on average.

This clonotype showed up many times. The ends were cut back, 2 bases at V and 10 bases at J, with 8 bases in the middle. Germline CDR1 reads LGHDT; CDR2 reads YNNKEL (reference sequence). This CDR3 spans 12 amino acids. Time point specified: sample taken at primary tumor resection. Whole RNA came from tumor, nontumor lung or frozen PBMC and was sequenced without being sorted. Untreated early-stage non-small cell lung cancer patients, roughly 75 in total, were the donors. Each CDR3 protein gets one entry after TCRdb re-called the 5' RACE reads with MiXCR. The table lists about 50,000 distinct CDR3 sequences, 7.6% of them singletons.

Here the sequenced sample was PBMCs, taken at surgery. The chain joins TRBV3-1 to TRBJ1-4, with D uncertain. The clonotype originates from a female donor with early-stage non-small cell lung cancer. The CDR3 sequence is CASSQNGRKLFF. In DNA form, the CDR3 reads TGTGCCAGCAGCCAAAACGGGAGAAAACTGTTTTTT.